What follows are 14 T cell receptor beta chains derived from one specimen sequenced in a study of T cell responses to AZD1222 COVID-19 vaccine. TCRdb keeps only in-frame clones here, not all; method: immunoSEQ multiplex PCR. This table holds 130,000 to 150,000 clones, roughly 93% found once. The sample in question was peripheral blood, obtained 28 days after the second AZD1222 dose. Every receptor here comes from an adult who received the AZD1222 COVID-19 vaccine.

The genes are TRBV9 and TRBJ1-6; TRBD1 is a possible D gene (6 bases). CDR1 and CDR2 from the germline V gene are SGDLS and YYNGEE. The V end lost 3 bases, the J end lost 7 bases, and 11 bases lay between the germline ends. The CDR3 is made up of 14 amino acids. CDR3: CASSAGQRNSPLHF. The CDR3 coding sequence is TGTGCCAGCAGCGCAGGACAGAGAAATTCACCCCTCCACTTT.

The chain uses TRBV15 and TRBJ1-5; D might be TRBD1 (5 bases). CDR3 length: 15 amino acids. Trimming shortened V by 0 bases and J by 6 bases, and 12 bases separated the two germline ends. Per germline, CDR1 LNHNV and CDR2 YYDKDF (reference sequence). CDR3 in DNA: TGTGCCACCAGCAGAGACCCGAGGGGTAGTCAGCCCCAGCATTTT. Translated: CATSRDPRGSQPQHF.

The J gene is TRBJ1-2, the V gene TRBV7-9; D may be TRBD1 (5 bases). V was trimmed by 5 bases and J by 8 bases, leaving 18 bases between them. The CDR3 consists of 14 residues. Per germline, CDR1 SEHNR and CDR2 FQNEAQ (reference sequence). CDR3 in DNA: TGTGCCAGCAGCCTAGGGACGGCTATTCGCGGCTACACCTTC. It yields the protein CASSLGTAIRGYTF.

J is TRBJ1-5 and V is TRBV3-1 (or the pseudogene TRBV3-2); D uncertain. V dropped 4 bases and J dropped 7 bases, with 11 bases sitting between them. The CDR3 has 13 residues. In germline, CDR1 is LGHDT, CDR2 YNNKEL (reference sequence). CDR3 sequence reads: CASSPSREQPQHF. CDR3 DNA: TGTGCCAGCAGCCCCAGTCGCGAGCAGCCCCAGCATTTT.

The chain employs TRBV5-4 and TRBJ2-3; 12 bases are shared with TRBD2. Trimming took 2 bases from V and 4 from J; bases not matched to a gene: 2. Germline CDR1 is SGHNT and CDR2 is YYREEE (reference sequence). This CDR3 has 15 amino acids. In DNA form, the CDR3 reads TGTGCCAGCAGCTTCCCTAGCGGGGGGGCAGATACGCAGTATTTT. Translation: CASSFPSGGADTQYF.

The chain recombines TRBV10-3 with TRBJ2-2; 8 bases map to TRBD1. CDR3 size: 14 residues. Trimming took 5 bases from V and 5 from J; bases not matched to a gene: 4. Germline CDR1 is ENHRY and CDR2 is SYGVKD. The CDR3 nucleotides are TGTGCCATCAGTCCGACAGGGGTGACCGGGGAGCTGTTTTTT. It codes for CAISPTGVTGELFF.

This clone was observed once. This chain connects TRBV19 to TRBJ1-1; 8 bases are a match to TRBD1. Trimming cost V 6 bases and J 0 bases; bases outside gene matches: 3. CDR1 is LNHDA and CDR2 is SQIVND in the germline V gene (reference sequence). This CDR3 comprises 14 residues. CDR3 coding DNA: TGTGCCAGTAGACAGGGGGTGATGAACACTGAAGCTTTCTTT. Translating gives CASRQGVMNTEAFF.

This chain links TRBV6-5 with TRBJ2-7, with TRBD1 as a possible D gene (5 bases). The CDR3 is 11 amino acids. Germline V gene sequence: CDR1 MNHEY, CDR2 SVGAGI. Trimming pared 8 bases from V and 2 bases from J, leaving 7 bases between. The CDR3 DNA reads as TGTGCCAGCCGCAGGGCCTACGAGCAGTACTTC. Protein: CASRRAYEQYF.

The chain is built from TRBV5-4 and TRBJ1-1, with D hard to call. Germline values: CDR1 SGHNT, CDR2 YYREEE (reference sequence). The CDR3 extends over 15 amino acids. Deletions cut 6 bases from V and 5 bases from J, with 20 bases between. The CDR3 protein is CASTLDLTLMTEAFF. CDR3 nucleotides: TGTGCCAGCACCCTAGACCTGACCCTGATGACTGAAGCTTTCTTT.

This rearrangement joins TRBV2 to TRBJ2-5; 9 nucleotides align to TRBD2. With 0 bases clipped from V and 2 bases from J, the junction kept 4 bases outside the gene matches. There are 16 residues in the CDR3. Germline V gene data show CDR1 as SNHLY and CDR2 as FYNNEI. The CDR3 DNA reads as TGTGCCAGCAGTGAAGCGCTGGCGGGGGGGCAAGAGACCCAGTACTTC. It specifies CASSEALAGGQETQYF.

J is TRBJ2-5 and V is TRBV9; tentatively, D is TRBD2 (6 bases). V was cut by 4 bases and J by 1 base, with 8 bases left in between. CDR1 and CDR2 from the germline V gene are SGDLS and YYNGEE. The CDR3 extends over 13 amino acids. The CDR3 coding sequence is TGTGCCAGCAGCCAGACTAGCCAAGAGACCCAGTACTTC. Its protein product is CASSQTSQETQYF.

The chain carries TRBV5-6 and TRBJ1-1; D gene unclear. The CDR3 length is 15 residues. CDR1 is SGHDT, CDR2 YYEEEE, per germline. Trimming stripped 2 bases from V and 0 bases from J, with 11 bases between. The CDR3 DNA sequence: TGTGCCAGCAGCTTTACCCAGAACATGAACACTGAAGCTTTCTTT. It is translated as CASSFTQNMNTEAFF.

This sequence joins TRBV19 and TRBJ1-1; tentatively, D is TRBD1 (5 bases). The CDR3 extends over 16 amino acids. Germline CDR1 LNHDA, CDR2 SQIVND (reference sequence). V was cut by 7 bases and J by 3 bases, with 21 bases left in between. The CDR3 nucleotides read TGTGCCAGTATCACGCGTCCCGGGGGAGTTTACACTGAAGCTTTCTTT. Amino acid sequence: CASITRPGGVYTEAFF.

This rearrangement joins TRBV7-9 to TRBJ2-1; D remains ambiguous. This CDR3 is 14 amino acids long. Trimming removed 5 bases from V and 7 bases from J, with 15 bases in between. Germline V CDR1 and CDR2: SEHNR, FQNEAQ (reference sequence). CDR3 protein: CASSIPGPWNEQFF. The CDR3 nucleotides are TGTGCCAGCAGCATCCCGGGCCCCTGGAATGAGCAGTTCTTC.